This record looks at one TCR beta chain sequence and its context. This clonotype was observed a few times. It lacks a known antigen. Per-base qualities were not stored, and no clone one base away is much larger. All donors were healthy Caucasians. Three pairs of female monozygotic twins, all aged roughly 18 to 29 years, made up the twin cohort. Positive isolation kits from Invitrogen were used to isolate the CD4+ and CD8+ T cell populations. The data stem from a study of identical twins (dated by TCRdb to 2016 to 2017). In the study overall: To test whether fetal clonotypes persist, the study used deep sequencing on TCR alpha and beta repertoires from monozygotic twins, unrelated adults of various ages, and cord blood. Replicate twin experiments were performed at different times using different library preparation protocols to rule out contamination.

Points the paper makes about the study in general: In beta out-of-frame sequences, excess twin sharing was weaker, because having fewer shared sequences lowered the signal-to-noise ratio. Abundant cord blood beta clonotypes carried fewer insertions; young adult naive repertoires showed a weaker similar trend, while memory repertoires showed none. Zero-insertion analyses could be partly confounded by invariant T cells such as MAIT and iNKT, although diverse VJ usage argued against such confounding for most clonotypes. Because the same donors could not be followed over many years, the conclusions depended on cross-sectional statistical analysis. Recombination models systematically underestimated out-of-frame TCR alpha sharing in monozygotic twins but agreed with sharing between unrelated individuals. Compared with coincidental sharing between unrelated individuals, out-of-frame TCR alpha sequences shared between twins had an excess of sequences with low generation probability.

Ends trimmed: V by 3 bases, J by 0 bases; bases unmatched to a gene: 6. The CDR3 starts with the cysteine, ends with the phenylalanine, and has 16 residues. Solely the CDR3 DNA is kept, with 48 bases framed from the first base. Based on the germline V gene, the CDR1 and CDR2 sequences are SGHRS and YFSETQ. The library was prepared using 5' RACE. Sequenced using an Illumina HiSeq 2000. Template switching added a universal primer binding site, and the final cDNA carried a unique molecular identifier that allowed TCR cDNA molecules to be counted accurately. Specific primers in the conserved constant-segment region were used to synthesize first-strand cDNA for the TCR alpha and beta chains. To control for contamination, every cDNA library carried two barcodes: a SMART-Mk sample barcode plus Illumina barcodes. TruSeq adapter sequences and Illumina sample barcodes were added in two successive PCR steps. The Illumina HiSeq platform was used with custom primers to sequence TCR alpha and beta cDNA libraries. Under the source paper's analysis protocol: Unique molecular identifiers were extracted from raw reads with MiGEC, and CDR3 positions were determined with MiXCR. Recombination models were inferred per individual with the repgenHMM and IGoR tools using an EM algorithm. Shared clonotypes were analyzed with the tcR package in R, and sharing was normalized by the product of cloneset sizes. To study raw recombination free of thymic and clonal selection effects, out-of-frame nonproductive sequences were analyzed. TCRdb reanalyzed the raw reads on its own, using fastp at Q25 for trimming and MiXCR for clone calling, and kept in-frame beta chains. Rows are unified per CDR3 protein, each entry keeping the most common DNA and genes. TCRdb's processing, not the authors' own work, is the source of the V and J calls. This sample is represented by 450,000 to 500,000 distinct CDR3 sequences; roughly 13% of them were singletons. The ten most abundant clones make up approximately 0.9% of the sample.

The same data also went into a second study, on yellow fever vaccine responses in identical twins. The second study, in turn, reports: The authors reported that the T cell response to vaccination in identical twins appeared partly convergent and partly personalized. In identical twins, the study followed T cell clones that responded to the vaccine with precision.

The source of this sequence is a woman younger than 35 in good health. The specimen was CD4+ T cells sorted from blood. The chain is encoded by TRBV5-1 joined to TRBJ2-7; 10 nucleotides in the junction match TRBD2. The CDR3: CASSSTLAGGSYEQYF. Here is the DNA: TGCGCCAGCAGCTCGACTTTAGCGGGGGGCTCCTACGAGCAGTACTTC.